This T cell receptor (beta chain) was sequenced for a study of spatial heterogeneity in lung cancer. Study results and limitations: Counts that tracked tumor mutation counts were those of expanded intratumoral alpha and beta TCRs.

Germline trimming cut 1 base from V and 0 bases from J; bases unmatched to any gene: 14. The CDR3 loop spans 19 amino acids. CDR1 and CDR2 (germline): DFQATT, SNEGSKA (reference sequence). TCRdb reprocessed the 5' RACE reads with MiXCR, giving one entry per CDR3 protein. The table records several thousand distinct CDR3 sequences, roughly an eighth of them present only once. A note on this clonotype: What it binds is unknown. This beta chain is an unintended read in a library built for alpha chains; its size means little.

Stated time point: sample taken at primary tumor resection. The material was lung tumor tissue, obtained at surgery. V gene TRBV20-1 combines with J gene TRBJ2-1, with 8 bases matching TRBD2. This TCR was recovered from a male donor with early-stage non-small cell lung cancer. The CDR3 DNA reads as TGCAGTGCTAGAGCCCCGGGGGTAGCGGGATACCGCTCCTACAATGAGCAGTTCTTC. Protein: CSARAPGVAGYRSYNEQFF.